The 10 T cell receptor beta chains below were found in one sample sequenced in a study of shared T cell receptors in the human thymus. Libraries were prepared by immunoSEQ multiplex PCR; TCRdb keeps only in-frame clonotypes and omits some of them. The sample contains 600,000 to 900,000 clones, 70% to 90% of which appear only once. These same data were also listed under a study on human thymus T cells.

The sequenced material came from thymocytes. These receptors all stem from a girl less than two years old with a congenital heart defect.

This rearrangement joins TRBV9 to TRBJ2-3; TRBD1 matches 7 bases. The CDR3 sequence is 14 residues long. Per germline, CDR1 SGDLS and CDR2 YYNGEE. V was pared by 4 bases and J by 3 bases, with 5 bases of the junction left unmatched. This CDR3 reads CASSTRQGTDTQYF. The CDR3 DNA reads TGTGCCAGCAGCACCCGACAGGGAACAGATACGCAGTATTTT.

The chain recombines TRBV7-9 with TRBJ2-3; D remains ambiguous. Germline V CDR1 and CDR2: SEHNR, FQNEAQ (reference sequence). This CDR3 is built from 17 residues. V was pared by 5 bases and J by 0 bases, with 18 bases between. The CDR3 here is CASSLDPRYSSTDTQYF. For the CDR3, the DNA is TGTGCCAGCAGCCTCGACCCTAGGTACTCTAGCACAGATACGCAGTATTTT.

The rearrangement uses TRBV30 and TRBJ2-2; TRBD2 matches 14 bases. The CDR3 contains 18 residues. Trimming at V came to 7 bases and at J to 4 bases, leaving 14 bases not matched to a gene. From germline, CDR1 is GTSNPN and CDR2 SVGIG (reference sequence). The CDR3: CAFIDGLAGGLGTGELFF. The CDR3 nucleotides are TGTGCCTTTATAGACGGACTAGCGGGGGGCCTGGGCACCGGGGAGCTGTTTTTT. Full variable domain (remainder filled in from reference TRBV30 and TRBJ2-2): SQTIHQWPATLVQPVGSPLSLECTVEGTSNPNLYWYRQAAGRGLQLLFYSVGIGQISSEVPQNLSASRPQDRQFILSSKKLLLSDSGFYLCAFIDGLAGGLGTGELFFGEGSRLTVL.

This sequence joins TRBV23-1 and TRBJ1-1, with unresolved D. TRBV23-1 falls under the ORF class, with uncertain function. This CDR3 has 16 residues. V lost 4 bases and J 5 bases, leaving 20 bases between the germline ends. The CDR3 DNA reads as TGCGCCAGCAGTCGTGTTGGCGTAGGAGGTCGGACTGAAGCTTTCTTT. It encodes CASSRVGVGGRTEAFF.

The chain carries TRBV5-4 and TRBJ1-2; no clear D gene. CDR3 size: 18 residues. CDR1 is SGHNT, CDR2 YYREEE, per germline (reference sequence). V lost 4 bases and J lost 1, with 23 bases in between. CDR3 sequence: CASSLGVRGQAINYGYTF. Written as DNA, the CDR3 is TGTGCCAGCAGCCTTGGGGTCCGGGGTCAGGCGATTAACTATGGCTACACCTTC.

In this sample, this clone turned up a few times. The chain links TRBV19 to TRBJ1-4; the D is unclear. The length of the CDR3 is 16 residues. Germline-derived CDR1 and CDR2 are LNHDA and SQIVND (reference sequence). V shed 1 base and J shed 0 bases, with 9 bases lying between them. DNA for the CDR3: TGTGCCAGTAGTATAGGCGGCGGTGCAACTAATGAAAAACTGTTTTTT. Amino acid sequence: CASSIGGGATNEKLFF.

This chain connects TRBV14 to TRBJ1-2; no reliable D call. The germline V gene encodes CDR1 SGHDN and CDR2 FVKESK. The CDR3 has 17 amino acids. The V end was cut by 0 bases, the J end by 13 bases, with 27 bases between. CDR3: CASSQDLVSSSSKLATF. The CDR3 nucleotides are TGTGCCAGCAGCCAAGATCTTGTCAGCTCCTCTTCGAAGTTAGCCACCTTC.

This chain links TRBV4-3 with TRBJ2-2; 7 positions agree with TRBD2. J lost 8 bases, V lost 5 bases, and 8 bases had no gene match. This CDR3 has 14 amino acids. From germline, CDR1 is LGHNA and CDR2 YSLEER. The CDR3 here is CASSSRGGGGELFF. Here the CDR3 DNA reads TGCGCCAGCAGCTCCCGCGGGGGAGGGGGGGAGCTGTTTTTT.

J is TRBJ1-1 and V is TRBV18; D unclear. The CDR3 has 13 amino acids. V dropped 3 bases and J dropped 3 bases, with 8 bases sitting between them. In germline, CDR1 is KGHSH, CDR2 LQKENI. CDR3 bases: TGTGCCAGCTCACCGGCCGGGGACACTGAAGCTTTCTTT. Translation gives CASSPAGDTEAFF.

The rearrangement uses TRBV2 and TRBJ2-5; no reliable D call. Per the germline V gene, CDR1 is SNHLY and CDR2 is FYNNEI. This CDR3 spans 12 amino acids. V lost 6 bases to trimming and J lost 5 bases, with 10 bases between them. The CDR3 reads CASSPRWETQYF. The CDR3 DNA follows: TGTGCCAGCAGCCCCAGGTGGGAGACCCAGTACTTC.